This T cell receptor beta chain was sequenced in a study of T cells in Graves' hyperthyroidism and ophthalmopathy. Study-wide results and caveats: Blood shared most expanded thyroid clonotypes above 0.001.

TCR beta CDR3 regions were amplified from RNA. Initially, a first-round RT-PCR of the TCR CDR3 employed the HTBI primer set. TCRdb reprocessed the multiplex PCR reads via MiXCR and lists one record per CDR3 protein. Of some 600,000 distinct CDR3 sequences in the sample, approximately 15% are singletons; the top ten hold more than 5%. Trimming took off 6 bases at V and 1 base at J, with 18 bases between the two ends. The CDR3 contains 16 residues. In germline, CDR1 is KGHSH, CDR2 LQKENI. About this clonotype itself: Its antigen is undetermined.

This clonotype originated in a woman in her twenties or thirties with Graves' hyperthyroidism that later progressed to Graves' ophthalmopathy. This chain connects TRBV18 to TRBJ1-1, with D tentatively TRBD1 (6 bases). Sequences were obtained from blood. The CDR3 loop is CASSLSNRAGNTEAFF. CDR3 bases: TGTGCCAGCTCTCTATCTAACAGGGCGGGGAACACTGAAGCTTTCTTT.